This TCR beta chain was retrieved from a study of cytomegalovirus exposure and HLA in healthy donors. For the study at large: Earlier, 180 million or so T cells were analyzed, and some 120 million unique TCR beta sequences were found among them. Broader study findings: In an earlier analysis, most TCR beta V segments were productive about 90% or about 30% of the time.

J gave up 4 bases and V 4 bases, and 7 bases lay outside the gene matches. This CDR3 is built from 15 residues. CDR1 and CDR2 (germline): SGHNT, YYREEE (reference sequence). Amplification used 60 Vbeta primers and 13 Jbeta primers. TCRdb's table, derived via immunoSEQ multiplex PCR, lists solely in-frame clones and lacks some. In the table there are approximately 89,000 clones, around 74% of which are singletons. Turning to this clone: Its target is unknown.

The source material was PBMCs. The chain couples TRBV5-4 to TRBJ2-2; 7 positions match TRBD1. The receptor was derived from a man aged 25 to 40 in good health and CMV-seropositive. The CDR3 loop reads CASSAQGESTGELFF. For the CDR3, the DNA is TGTGCCAGCAGCGCCCAGGGGGAGAGCACCGGGGAGCTGTTTTTT. The full variable domain, completed using reference TRBV5-4 and TRBJ2-2, is ETGVTQSPTHLIKTRGQQVTLRCSSQSGHNTVSWYQQALGQGPQFIFQYYREEENGRGNFPPRFSGLQFPNYSSELNVNALELDDSALYLCASSAQGESTGELFFGEGSRLTVL.